This T cell receptor beta chain was identified in a study of cytomegalovirus exposure and HLA in healthy donors. The CDR3 is 16 residues long. The V gene lost 0 bases and the J gene lost 6 bases, with 13 bases spanning the gap. Germline V lookup: CDR1 SGDLS, CDR2 YYNGEE. 13 Jbeta primers and 60 Vbeta primers were used for the PCR. Per the original data handling: An analysis performed later counted roughly 80 million unique TCR beta chains (roughly 11 million of them shared). Sequencing was performed with immunoSEQ multiplex PCR; in TCRdb, only in-frame clones are kept and a portion is missing. That table supplies the V and J calls and clone size; D and trimming were determined from the DNA. This sample yields under 200,000 clones, of which roughly 80% are seen a single time; around 3.5% belongs to the top ten. This clone showed up just a few times.

The sequence was obtained from a man between 40 and 49 years old in good health and CMV-seropositive. Sequenced input: PBMCs. This chain joins TRBV9 and TRBJ1-6; tentatively, D is TRBD1 (5 bases). In nucleotides, the CDR3 is TGTGCCAGCAGCGTAGAGGGGCACAGCTTTAATTCACCCCTCCACTTT. Its translation is CASSVEGHSFNSPLHF.